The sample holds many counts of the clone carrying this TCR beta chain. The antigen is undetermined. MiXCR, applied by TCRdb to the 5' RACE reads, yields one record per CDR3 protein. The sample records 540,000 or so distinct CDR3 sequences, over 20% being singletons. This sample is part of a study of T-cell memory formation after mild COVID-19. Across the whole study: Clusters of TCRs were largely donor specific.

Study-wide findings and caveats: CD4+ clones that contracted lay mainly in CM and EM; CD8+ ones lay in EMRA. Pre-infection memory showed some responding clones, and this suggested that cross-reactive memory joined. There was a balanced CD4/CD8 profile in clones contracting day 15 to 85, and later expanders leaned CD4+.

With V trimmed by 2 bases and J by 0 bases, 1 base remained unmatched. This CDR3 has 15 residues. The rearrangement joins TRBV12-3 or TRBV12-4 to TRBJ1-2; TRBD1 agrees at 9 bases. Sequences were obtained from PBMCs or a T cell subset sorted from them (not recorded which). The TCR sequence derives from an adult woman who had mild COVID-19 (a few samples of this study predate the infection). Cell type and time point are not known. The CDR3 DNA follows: TGTGCCAGCAGTTTACGACAGGGGGCTAACTATGGCTACACCTTC. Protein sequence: CASSLRQGANYGYTF.